The rows below give T cell receptor beta chains drawn from one sample of a study of chemoradiotherapy in HPV16-positive cancers. The protocol was immunoSEQ multiplex PCR, while the TCRdb copy is restricted to in-frame clones and leaves out a portion. Among about 24,000 clones listed, roughly 90% were seen once. The material was blood, obtained from a patient who underwent chemoradiotherapy. These receptors were obtained from a human donor with HPV-associated anogenital cancer. Each CDR3 is given with its conserved first and last residue. Clone size is shown for a subset of rows, as once, few, many or a class of expanded clone.

>TRBJ1-1|.|TRBV27
CASSYRDRATEAFF
>TRBJ2-7|.|TRBV19
CASSQGYEQYF
>TRBJ1-1|few|TRBV18
CASSPGPMTGTAFF
>TRBJ2-3|.|TRBV7-9
CASSPSSAGGRGEAQYF
>TRBJ1-6|.|TRBV4-1
CASSLSRGNNSPLHF
>TRBJ2-5|.|TRBV29-1
CSVEGVDSQETQYF
>TRBJ2-2|once|TRBV29-1
CSVGAGHLTGELFF
>TRBJ2-3|.|TRBV6-1
CASSVGELGWDTQYF
>TRBJ2-2|.|TRBV5-6
CASSFPGLADTGELFF
>TRBJ1-2|.|TRBV12-5
CASGLGQIYGYTF
>TRBJ2-3|.|TRBV4-2
CASSQTSGDTQYF
>TRBJ1-5|.|TRBV2
CASSRDSYSNQPQHF
>TRBJ1-1|.|TRBV7-8
CASSAYRGRDTEAFF
>TRBJ2-5|.|TRBV15
CATSRDMGTGRAETQYF
>TRBJ2-1|.|TRBV19
CASSRTGGNEQFF
>TRBJ1-3|.|TRBV29-1
CSVTDTDSGNTIYF
>TRBJ2-1|.|TRBV20-1
CSATGRQFF
>TRBJ2-3|.|TRBV4-1
CASSPGLAGFTDTQYF
>TRBJ2-7|.|TRBV4-3
CASSQGPGGLYEQYF
>TRBJ1-4|.|TRBV18
CASSPGSVDRRNEKLFF
>TRBJ2-7|.|TRBV6-4
CASSPSGGRGEQYF
>TRBJ1-2|once|TRBV4-2
CASSQDGGGTINYGYTF
>TRBJ2-1|.|TRBV21-1
CASSVFASGSSYNEQFF
>TRBJ1-3|.|TRBV30
CAWKGGTGDSGNTIYF
>TRBJ2-5|.|TRBV7-9
CASSPRRLAVYQETQYF
>TRBJ2-1|.|TRBV27
CASSLGASAFGKQFF
>TRBJ1-2|once|TRBV9
CASSVDPGGRNYGYTF
>TRBJ2-7|.|TRBV5-4
CASSLGVGQGSYEQYF
>TRBJ2-7|.|TRBV7-2
CASSHPPSGLYTYEQYF
>TRBJ2-1|.|TRBV6-1
CASSEGGRPPYNEQFF
>TRBJ1-1|.|TRBV4-3
CASSQIREMGNTEAFF
>TRBJ2-7|.|TRBV6-6
CASTNGGEQYF
>TRBJ1-1|once|TRBV11-2
CASSFPGQAFMNTEAFF
>TRBJ1-2|once|TRBV6-5
CATKTNNYGYTF
>TRBJ2-3|.|TRBV4-1
CASTSGRAGTDTQYF
>TRBJ1-6|.|TRBV10-3
CAISQSRDSNSPLHF
>TRBJ2-2|.|TRBV7-2
CASSPSVGGELFF